This is a list of T cell receptor beta chains from one sample in a study of T-cell memory formation after mild COVID-19. TCRdb passed the 5' RACE reads through MiXCR, listing each CDR3 protein once. The table has 500,000 to 550,000 distinct CDR3 sequences, roughly 21% seen once; the top ten hold around 12%. The sequencing input was PBMCs or a T cell subset sorted from them (not recorded which). The receptors originated from an adult woman who had mild COVID-19 (a few samples of this study predate the infection). Cell type and time point are not known. Each CDR3 is given with its conserved first and last residue. Fields, in order: clone size, J gene, V gene, D gene, CDR3 length, CDR3 protein, CDR3 DNA. D genes are given only for firm matches. Clone size is shown for a subset of rows, as once, few, many or a class of expanded clone.

size: .
J: TRBJ1-5
V: TRBV9
D: .
length: 15
CDR3: CASSVIDKFNQPQHF
DNA: TGTGCCAGCAGCGTAATTGACAAATTCAATCAGCCCCAGCATTTT

size: few
J: TRBJ2-7
V: TRBV29-1
D: .
length: 14
CDR3: CSVSWGTEPYEQYF
DNA: TGCAGCGTTTCATGGGGGACCGAGCCCTACGAGCAGTACTTC

size: .
J: TRBJ2-3
V: TRBV4-1
D: .
length: 14
CDR3: CASSQGVGSDTQYF
DNA: TGCGCCAGCAGCCAGGGGGTAGGATCAGATACGCAGTATTTT

size: .
J: TRBJ2-2
V: TRBV6-4
D: .
length: 16
CDR3: CASSGLPKANTGELFF
DNA: TGTGCCAGCAGTGGACTCCCCAAGGCGAACACCGGGGAGCTGTTTTTT

size: .
J: TRBJ1-6
V: TRBV4-2
D: .
length: 14
CDR3: CASSPRGGNSPLHF
DNA: TGTGCCAGCAGCCCCAGGGGCGGTAATTCACCCCTCCACTTT

size: .
J: TRBJ2-7
V: TRBV7-2
D: .
length: 15
CDR3: CASSLAGSSRGEQYF
DNA: TGTGCCAGCAGCTTAGCAGGTTCCTCGAGAGGCGAGCAGTACTTC

size: few
J: TRBJ2-2
V: TRBV7-9
D: .
length: 17
CDR3: CASSLAVAGIGTGELFF
DNA: TGTGCCAGCAGCTTAGCTGTGGCCGGGATTGGGACCGGGGAGCTGTTTTTT

size: many
J: TRBJ2-5
V: TRBV5-1
D: TRBD2
length: 16
CDR3: CASSLGPAGVLETQYF
DNA: TGCGCCAGCAGCTTGGGACCAGCGGGAGTGTTAGAGACCCAGTACTTC

size: .
J: TRBJ2-1
V: TRBV7-6
D: TRBD1
length: 15
CDR3: CASSPAGQDYNEQFF
DNA: TGTGCCAGCAGCCCCGCGGGACAGGACTACAATGAGCAGTTCTTC

size: .
J: TRBJ2-1
V: TRBV20-1
D: .
length: 15
CDR3: CSARDVSNPYNEQFF
DNA: TGCAGTGCTAGAGATGTTAGTAACCCCTACAATGAGCAGTTCTTC

size: .
J: TRBJ2-1
V: TRBV7-2
D: TRBD2
length: 15
CDR3: CASSLDSGSRDEQFF
DNA: TGTGCCAGCAGCTTAGATAGCGGGTCCCGGGATGAGCAGTTCTTC

size: .
J: TRBJ2-1
V: TRBV29-1
D: TRBD1
length: 15
CDR3: CSVDRWGQGGDEQFF
DNA: TGCAGCGTTGATAGGTGGGGACAGGGGGGCGATGAGCAGTTCTTC

size: .
J: TRBJ2-3
V: TRBV7-2
D: TRBD1
length: 16
CDR3: CASSSLSDRGADTQYF
DNA: TGTGCCAGCAGCTCCTTATCAGACAGGGGCGCAGATACGCAGTATTTT

size: few
J: TRBJ1-2
V: TRBV19
D: TRBD1
length: 15
CDR3: CASSLRTGWDYGYTF
DNA: TGTGCCAGTAGTCTCCGGACAGGGTGGGACTATGGCTACACCTTC

size: .
J: TRBJ1-1
V: TRBV3-1
D: .
length: 13
CDR3: CASRTTGNTEAFF
DNA: TGTGCCAGCAGAACGACAGGGAACACTGAAGCTTTCTTT

size: few
J: TRBJ2-3
V: TRBV19
D: TRBD2
length: 17
CDR3: CASSPWTSGGATDTQYF
DNA: TGTGCCAGTAGTCCTTGGACTAGCGGGGGGGCCACAGATACGCAGTATTTT

size: few
J: TRBJ2-3
V: TRBV7-7
D: TRBD2
length: 16
CDR3: CASSPTSGTSTDTQYF
DNA: TGTGCCAGCAGCCCGACTAGCGGGACTAGCACAGATACGCAGTATTTT

size: few
J: TRBJ2-2
V: TRBV20-1
D: TRBD1
length: 13
CDR3: CSALRTGRQELFF
DNA: TGCAGTGCTTTGAGGACAGGTCGCCAGGAGCTGTTTTTT

size: .
J: TRBJ1-1
V: TRBV20-1
D: .
length: 14
CDR3: CSARDPAGSTEAFF
DNA: TGCAGTGCTAGAGATCCGGCGGGGTCCACTGAAGCTTTCTTT

size: .
J: TRBJ1-6
V: TRBV5-1
D: TRBD1
length: 15
CDR3: CASSLGPGGDSPLHF
DNA: TGCGCCAGCAGCTTGGGACCAGGGGGCGATTCACCCCTCCACTTT

size: .
J: TRBJ2-3
V: TRBV6-2/TRBV6-3
D: .
length: 19
CDR3: CASSYSVGGRGSVGDTQYF
DNA: TGTGCCAGCAGTTACTCCGTCGGAGGCCGGGGATCTGTGGGAGATACGCAGTATTTT

size: few
J: TRBJ2-5
V: TRBV20-1
D: TRBD2
length: 12
CDR3: CSARTSQETQYF
DNA: TGCAGTGCCCGGACTAGCCAAGAGACCCAGTACTTC

size: .
J: TRBJ2-7
V: TRBV3-1
D: .
length: 16
CDR3: CASSQERQAMRYEQYF
DNA: TGTGCCAGCAGCCAAGAAAGACAGGCCATGAGGTACGAGCAGTACTTC

size: .
J: TRBJ1-1
V: TRBV7-8
D: .
length: 15
CDR3: CASSLARWGATEAFF
DNA: TGTGCCAGCAGCTTAGCCCGTTGGGGGGCCACTGAAGCTTTCTTT

size: .
J: TRBJ2-3
V: TRBV7-2
D: .
length: 14
CDR3: CASSSYLRTDTQYF
DNA: TGTGCCAGCAGTTCGTACCTCCGCACAGATACGCAGTATTTT

size: .
J: TRBJ1-3
V: TRBV4-1
D: TRBD1
length: 19
CDR3: CASSHQGGGEVKRRNTIYF
DNA: TGCGCCAGCAGCCACCAAGGAGGGGGCGAGGTGAAAAGACGAAACACCATATATTTT

size: .
J: TRBJ2-1
V: TRBV20-1
D: TRBD2
length: 17
CDR3: CSARDRRKGLAGIEQFF
DNA: TGCAGTGCTAGAGATAGGAGGAAGGGACTAGCGGGAATTGAGCAGTTCTTC

size: .
J: TRBJ1-1
V: TRBV2
D: TRBD1
length: 15
CDR3: CASPKKTGRNTEAFF
DNA: TGTGCCAGCCCGAAGAAGACAGGGAGGAACACTGAAGCTTTCTTT

size: few
J: TRBJ2-7
V: TRBV9
D: .
length: 14
CDR3: CASSVGGTENEQYF
DNA: TGTGCCAGCAGCGTAGGGGGTACGGAAAACGAGCAGTACTTC

size: .
J: TRBJ1-5
V: TRBV20-1
D: .
length: 13
CDR3: CSARDSWGQPQHF
DNA: TGCAGTGCTAGGGACAGTTGGGGTCAGCCCCAGCATTTT

size: .
J: TRBJ2-1
V: TRBV5-1
D: TRBD2
length: 21
CDR3: CASSPTISSGRTGTMRNEQFF
DNA: TGCGCCAGCAGCCCCACCATTTCTAGCGGGAGGACCGGGACAATGCGCAATGAGCAGTTCTTC

size: .
J: TRBJ2-3
V: TRBV27
D: TRBD2
length: 16
CDR3: CASRPGLARSEIVQYF
DNA: TGTGCCAGCAGACCCGGACTAGCGCGATCGGAGATTGTGCAGTATTTT

size: .
J: TRBJ2-7
V: TRBV4-2
D: TRBD1
length: 14
CDR3: CASSPTGDFYEQYF
DNA: TGTGCCAGCAGCCCGACAGGGGACTTCTACGAGCAGTACTTC

size: .
J: TRBJ1-4
V: TRBV7-2
D: .
length: 13
CDR3: CASSEYTNEKLFF
DNA: TGTGCCAGCAGCGAATACACCAATGAAAAACTGTTTTTT

size: .
J: TRBJ2-2
V: TRBV9
D: .
length: 15
CDR3: CASSVGGAPTGELFF
DNA: TGTGCCAGCAGCGTAGGGGGGGCTCCAACCGGGGAGCTGTTTTTT

size: few
J: TRBJ2-5
V: TRBV2
D: .
length: 12
CDR3: CAGRQLAETQYF
DNA: TGTGCCGGACGACAGCTCGCGGAGACCCAGTACTTC

size: few
J: TRBJ2-7
V: TRBV6-5
D: .
length: 14
CDR3: CASRAVDSSYEQYF
DNA: TGTGCCAGCAGGGCCGTGGACTCCTCCTACGAGCAGTACTTC

size: .
J: TRBJ2-2
V: TRBV12-3/TRBV12-4
D: .
length: 16
CDR3: CASSSTGTPNTGELFF
DNA: TGTGCCAGCAGTTCCACCGGGACGCCGAACACCGGGGAGCTGTTTTTT

size: few
J: TRBJ2-7
V: TRBV13
D: TRBD2
length: 14
CDR3: CASSHGRGSYEQYF
DNA: TGTGCCAGCAGCCATGGGCGGGGGTCCTACGAGCAGTACTTC

size: few
J: TRBJ2-1
V: TRBV27
D: .
length: 14
CDR3: CASSFGTHNNEQFF
DNA: TGTGCCAGCAGTTTTGGGACACATAACAATGAGCAGTTCTTC

size: few
J: TRBJ2-2
V: TRBV24-1
D: .
length: 14
CDR3: CATSVSRNTGELFF
DNA: TGTGCCACCAGTGTGAGCCGGAACACCGGGGAGCTGTTTTTT

size: few
J: TRBJ2-3
V: TRBV30
D: .
length: 14
CDR3: CAWSGGVRDGTQYF
DNA: TGTGCCTGGAGCGGAGGGGTCAGGGATGGTACGCAGTATTTT

size: few
J: TRBJ2-2
V: TRBV28
D: TRBD1
length: 17
CDR3: CASSLYNRGVNTGELFF
DNA: TGTGCCAGCAGTTTATATAACAGGGGGGTTAACACCGGGGAGCTGTTTTTT

size: .
J: TRBJ2-1
V: TRBV5-1
D: .
length: 16
CDR3: CASSSSPSDLGDEQFF
DNA: TGCGCCAGCAGCTCGAGTCCGTCCGACTTGGGCGATGAGCAGTTCTTC

size: few
J: TRBJ2-7
V: TRBV29-1
D: .
length: 10
CDR3: CSGDSYEQYF
DNA: TGCAGCGGCGATTCCTACGAGCAGTACTTC

size: .
J: TRBJ1-5
V: TRBV11-2
D: .
length: 13
CDR3: CASSLDIRQPQHF
DNA: TGTGCCAGCAGCCTGGATATTAGGCAGCCCCAGCATTTT

size: few
J: TRBJ1-5
V: TRBV12-3/TRBV12-4
D: .
length: 12
CDR3: CASSLGTQPQHF
DNA: TGTGCCAGCAGTTTAGGAACTCAGCCCCAGCATTTT

size: few
J: TRBJ2-5
V: TRBV29-1
D: .
length: 11
CDR3: CSAIEGETQYF
DNA: TGCAGCGCGATAGAGGGAGAGACCCAGTACTTC

size: .
J: TRBJ2-2
V: TRBV9
D: TRBD1
length: 20
CDR3: CASSENPGQGALANTGELFF
DNA: TGTGCCAGCAGCGAGAACCCGGGACAGGGGGCTTTAGCGAACACCGGGGAGCTGTTTTTT

size: .
J: TRBJ2-7
V: TRBV24-1
D: TRBD1
length: 16
CDR3: CATSDTGTGDSYEQYF
DNA: TGTGCCACCAGTGATACCGGGACAGGGGACTCCTACGAGCAGTACTTC

size: few
J: TRBJ1-5
V: TRBV12-3/TRBV12-4
D: .
length: 14
CDR3: CASSLPRSNQPQHF
DNA: TGTGCCAGCAGTTTGCCCCGAAGCAATCAGCCCCAGCATTTT

size: .
J: TRBJ1-4
V: TRBV7-9
D: .
length: 16
CDR3: CASSLYRPIGSRKLFF
DNA: TGTGCCAGCAGCTTATACAGGCCGATTGGGTCCAGAAAACTGTTTTTT